This T cell receptor (beta chain) stems from a study of PD-1 blockade in classical Hodgkin lymphoma. Overall study results and limits: CD4+ TCR diversity climbed significantly by C4D1, unlike CD8+ TCR diversity. Those achieving complete response showed baseline diversity like newly diagnosed patients. Whatever underlies the repertoire differences (possibly disease activity or prior therapy) remains undefined.

Exposure to brentuximab vedotin varied, and each patient had relapsed following autologous stem cell transplantation. Repertoires were generated with immunoSEQ multiplex PCR, while TCRdb's copy carries only in-frame clones and drops some. Among tens of thousands of clones listed, about three quarters were seen once. As to this clone: Its antigen is not known.

The TCR sequence derives from a human donor with classical Hodgkin lymphoma. Sequenced here: peripheral blood mononuclear cells (PBMCs), sampled at baseline.

CDR3 in amino acids: CASARASGNTDTQYF. The CDR3 DNA reads as TGTGCCAGCGCCCGCGCTAGCGGAAACACAGATACGCAGTATTTT. V usage is TRBV19 and J usage is TRBJ2-3; TRBD2 matches at 7 bases. Germline CDR1 is LNHDA and CDR2 is SQIVND (reference sequence). The V segment lost 9 bases and the J segment 2 bases; nucleotides outside the gene matches: 11. The CDR3 sequence is 15 residues long.